The T cell receptor beta chain under discussion was sequenced for a study of PD-1 blockade in classical Hodgkin lymphoma. Study-wide findings and caveats: Excluded were patients who started nivolumab under 1 year after ASCT, a group that had lower diversity.

TCRdb keeps only in-frame clones here, not all; method: immunoSEQ multiplex PCR. This table has under 30,000 clones, about 71% appearing once. All patients relapsed after autologous stem cell transplantation, and brentuximab vedotin exposure varied. This clone has just a few counts. Its antigen is still unknown. The sequencing used peripheral blood mononuclear cells (PBMCs), collected at baseline. The receptor comes from a human donor with classical Hodgkin lymphoma.

The CDR3 nucleotides are TGTGCCAGCAGCTTGGAGAGCATCGAGCAGTTCTTC. The encoded protein is CASSLESIEQFF. The rearrangement joins TRBV5-5 to TRBJ2-1, with D hard to call. The length of the CDR3 is 12 residues. Germline V gene sequence: CDR1 SGHKS, CDR2 YYEKEE (reference sequence). With 0 bases removed from V and 10 bases from J, the gap between germline ends came to 8 bases. The variable domain in full, with the rest retrieved from reference TRBV5-5 and TRBJ2-1, is DAGVTQSPTHLIKTRGQQVTLRCSPISGHKSVSWYQQVLGQGPQFIFQYYEKEERGRGNFPDRFSARQFPNYSSELNVNALLLGDSALYLCASSLESIEQFFGPGTRLTVL.